These 7 T cell receptor beta chains were sequenced from one sample in a study of control samples from healthy donors and cancer patients. Assay used: immunoSEQ multiplex PCR; TCRdb lists only in-frame clones, some missing. The data show some 140,000 clones, roughly 92% seen once. The source material was blood. The receptors were gathered from a man in his thirties or forties in good health.

The rearrangement uses TRBV6-5 and TRBJ1-5; the match to TRBD1 covers 9 bases. The germline CDR1 and CDR2 sequences are MNHEY and SVGAGI. Germline trimming cut 4 bases from V and 6 bases from J; bases unmatched to any gene: 10. This CDR3 spans 16 amino acids. The CDR3 DNA is TGTGCCAGCAGTTCACTGGGGACAGGGATTCGTCAGCCCCAGCATTTT. Its translation is CASSSLGTGIRQPQHF.

This chain links TRBV2 with TRBJ2-2; a weak D match, TRBD2 (6 bases). Germline CDR1 SNHLY, CDR2 FYNNEI. Trimming took 4 bases from V and 4 from J, leaving 7 bases between them. The CDR3 covers 13 residues. The CDR3 DNA reads as TGTGCCAGCAGTGCGGGACTCACCGGGGAGCTGTTTTTT. Encoded protein: CASSAGLTGELFF.

This rearrangement joins TRBV24-1 to TRBJ2-3; D gene uncertain. Germline CDR1 reads KGHDR; CDR2 reads SFDVKD. The CDR3 spans 13 residues. V was shortened by 5 bases and J by 3 bases, with 8 bases between the two germline ends. The CDR3 reads CATSALRTDTQYF. The CDR3, as DNA: TGTGCCACCAGTGCATTGCGGACAGATACGCAGTATTTT.

This CDR3 reads CASSLYGGEVMYEQYF. In DNA form, the CDR3 reads TGTGCCAGCAGCTTGTATGGCGGGGAGGTCATGTACGAGCAGTACTTC. The V call is TRBV5-4, the J call TRBJ2-7; weak D call: TRBD2 (6 bases). Per the germline V gene, CDR1 is SGHNT and CDR2 is YYREEE (reference sequence). With 1 base removed from V and 4 bases from J, the gap between germline ends came to 18 bases. The CDR3 runs to 16 residues.

The rearrangement joins TRBV6-4 to TRBJ2-5, with TRBD1 identical over 7 bases. The V gene end was trimmed by 7 bases and the J gene end by 3 bases; junction bases not matched to a gene: 8. The CDR3 is 14 residues long. Germline-derived CDR1 and CDR2 are MRHNA and SNTAGT. The CDR3 bases are TGTGCCAGCAACAAAACCGGGACAGAAGAGACCCAGTACTTC. Translated: CASNKTGTEETQYF.

This chain connects TRBV18 to TRBJ1-3, with D maybe TRBD1 (6 bases). Germline lookup yields CDR1 KGHSH and CDR2 LQKENI. The CDR3 runs to 16 residues. V dropped 3 bases and J dropped 0 bases, with 12 bases sitting between them. The CDR3 region has the DNA TGTGCCAGCTCACCTTCCTTGGACAGCTCTGGAAACACCATATATTTT. This encodes CASSPSLDSSGNTIYF.

The CDR3 DNA sequence: TGTGCCAGCAGCTTAGTTAGGGCCCCTGAGCAGTTCTTC. Its protein product is CASSLVRAPEQFF. The chain uses TRBV7-2 and TRBJ2-1; unclear D gene. The CDR3 is 13 amino acids. The germline V gene has CDR1 SGHTA and CDR2 FQGNSA. Trimming took off 1 base at V and 9 bases at J, with 10 bases between the two ends.